The 32 T cell receptor beta chains in this list originate from one sample, sequenced in a study of cytotoxic CD8 clonotypes in ibrutinib-treated CLL. Profiling relied on immunoSEQ multiplex PCR, and the TCRdb table lists in-frame clones only, not all of them. There are nearly 100,000 clones in the sample; around 80% occur only once, and 32% lies in the top ten. Sample: PBMCs, taken after 12 months of ibrutinib treatment. The receptors were sampled from a human donor with chronic lymphocytic leukemia.

This clone appeared a few times. For the CDR3, the DNA is TGTGCCAGCAGCTTAACGGACAGCACCGGGGAGCTGTTTTTT. Translating it yields CASSLTDSTGELFF. The V call is TRBV7-3, the J call TRBJ2-2; a weak D match, TRBD1 (6 bases). CDR1 SGHTA and CDR2 FQGTGA come from the germline V gene. The V end was cut by 0 bases, the J end by 4 bases, with 6 bases between. The CDR3 has 14 residues.

This chain joins TRBV7-2 and TRBJ2-2; D is ambiguous. V was cut by 5 bases and J by 5 bases, with 9 bases left in between. The V gene's germline CDR1 is SGHTA and CDR2 FQGNSA. The CDR3 contains 13 residues. The CDR3 DNA reads as TGTGCCAGCAGCCCATATATGACCGGGGAGCTGTTTTTT. Protein: CASSPYMTGELFF.

This clone was observed once. The chain carries TRBV2 and TRBJ2-7, with D unclear. With 4 bases removed from V and 6 bases from J, the gap between germline ends came to 7 bases. CDR3 length equals 11 residues. Germline lookup yields CDR1 SNHLY and CDR2 FYNNEI. CDR3 sequence: CASSVKGEQYF. CDR3 nucleotides: TGTGCCAGCAGTGTGAAGGGCGAGCAGTACTTC. The complete variable domain, with remaining parts taken from reference TRBV2 and TRBJ2-7, reads EPEVTQTPSHQVTQMGQEVILRCVPISNHLYFYWYRQILGQKVEFLVSFYNNEISEKSEIFDDQFSVERPDGSNFTLKIRSTKLEDSAMYFCASSVKGEQYFGPGTRLTVT.

CDR3 protein: CASSSLDRTYEQYF. For the CDR3, the DNA is TGTGCCAGCAGCTCCCTCGACAGGACCTACGAGCAGTACTTC. This chain uses TRBV7-2 with TRBJ2-7; D possibly corresponds to TRBD1 (6 bases). This CDR3 is 14 amino acids long. Trimming removed 4 bases from V and 2 bases from J, with 12 bases in between. Germline-derived CDR1 and CDR2 are SGHTA and FQGNSA.

Concerning this clone: Other DNA variants within this sample encode the same CDR3. The gene calls are TRBV30 and TRBJ1-1; D is uncertain. Per the germline V gene, CDR1 is GTSNPN and CDR2 is SVGIG (reference sequence). The V gene lost 3 bases and the J gene lost 8 bases, with 10 bases spanning the gap. The CDR3 has 11 amino acids. This CDR3 reads CAWSPTREAFF. CDR3 DNA sequence: TGTGCCTGGAGCCCCACCCGCGAAGCTTTCTTT.

The table lists this clone with a count of one. V usage is TRBV19 and J usage is TRBJ1-2; D possibly corresponds to TRBD1 (6 bases). The germline V gene has CDR1 LNHDA and CDR2 SQIVND (reference sequence). This CDR3 is 14 amino acids long. Trimming removed 6 bases at V and 4 bases at J, with 15 bases between. The DNA of the CDR3 is TGTGCCAGTAGAAAAAGCGGGGGGGCCTATGGCTACACCTTC. Its translation: CASRKSGGAYGYTF.

The chain uses TRBV4-1 and TRBJ1-1; perhaps TRBD1 as D (6 bases). Germline V CDR1 and CDR2: MGHRA, YSYEKL. V was shortened by 2 bases and J by 4 bases, with 14 bases between the two germline ends. The CDR3 spans 15 residues. DNA for the CDR3: TGCGCCAGCAGCCAAATCGGGGGCGCAGTCACTGAAGCTTTCTTT. This sequence encodes CASSQIGGAVTEAFF.

The chain has TRBV5-1 and TRBJ2-1, with TRBD2 identical over 9 bases. CDR1 SGHRS and CDR2 YFSETQ come from the germline V gene. The CDR3 is 15 amino acids. V lost 1 base to trimming and J lost 7 bases; unmatched junction nucleotides: 6. The CDR3 is CASSLSSGGPNEQFF. CDR3 sequence (DNA): TGCGCCAGCAGCTTGAGTAGCGGGGGCCCAAATGAGCAGTTCTTC. The variable domain in full, with the rest retrieved from reference TRBV5-1 and TRBJ2-1, is KAGVTQTPRYLIKTRGQQVTLSCSPISGHRSVSWYQQTPGQGLQFLFEYFSETQRNKGNFPGRFSGRQFSNSRSEMNVSTLELGDSALYLCASSLSSGGPNEQFFGPGTRLTVL.

V and J are TRBV5-1 and TRBJ2-3; 12 positions agree with TRBD2. Germline trimming cut 1 base from V and 9 bases from J; bases unmatched to any gene: 6. The germline CDR1 and CDR2 sequences are SGHRS and YFSETQ. The CDR3 loop spans 15 amino acids. CDR3 coding DNA: TGCGCCAGCAGCTTGCTAGCGGGGGGGCCGTGGACGCAGTATTTT. Translated, it gives CASSLLAGGPWTQYF.

This chain connects TRBV9 to TRBJ2-1; 12 bases align to TRBD2. The ends lost 3 bases at V and 2 bases at J; junction bases unmatched: 12. Germline values: CDR1 SGDLS, CDR2 YYNGEE. This CDR3 is built from 19 residues. The CDR3 loop is CASSEQSSGGASPYNEQFF. DNA of the CDR3: TGTGCCAGCAGCGAACAATCTAGCGGGGGGGCCTCCCCCTACAATGAGCAGTTCTTC.

The V gene is TRBV6-1, the J gene TRBJ2-7; 7 nucleotides align to TRBD1. With V trimmed by 1 base and J by 3 bases, 12 bases remained unmatched. The CDR3 runs to 17 residues. Looked up from germline, CDR1 is MNHNS and CDR2 is SASEGT. CDR3 DNA: TGTGCCAGCAGTGAAGGAGGAATAAAAACAGGGGACTACGAGCAGTACTTC. Amino acid sequence: CASSEGGIKTGDYEQYF.

J is TRBJ1-2 and V is TRBV7-2; 8 bases agree with TRBD1. Trimming cost V 1 base and J 3 bases; bases outside gene matches: 16. Germline CDR1 and CDR2: SGHTA and FQGNSA. This CDR3 is 19 amino acids long. CDR3: CASSLVPVSGGERYYGYTF. Here the CDR3 DNA reads TGTGCCAGCAGCTTAGTCCCTGTGTCAGGGGGCGAGAGGTACTATGGCTACACCTTC.

The V gene is TRBV4-2, the J gene TRBJ2-3; TRBD2 agrees at 9 bases. V trimming: 1 base; J trimming: 6 bases; junction bases outside the gene matches: 8. CDR1 is LGHNA and CDR2 is YNFKEQ in the germline V gene. CDR3 size: 16 residues. CDR3 bases: TGTGCCAGCAGCCAAGTCCCGCGGGGGGGCCTGGATACGCAGTATTTT. Translation: CASSQVPRGGLDTQYF.

The rearrangement uses TRBV5-1 and TRBJ2-5, with a weak D call TRBD1 (6 bases). Trimming removed 4 bases at V and 4 bases at J, with 20 bases between. The CDR3 consists of 16 residues. CDR1 is SGHRS and CDR2 is YFSETQ in the germline V gene. The CDR3 here is CASSLTSRGSGETQYF. The CDR3 region has the DNA TGCGCCAGCAGCCTAACGTCCAGGGGTTCTGGAGAGACCCAGTACTTC.

The chain links TRBV18 to TRBJ1-1; D uncertain. Germline V gives CDR1 KGHSH, CDR2 LQKENI. The CDR3 spans 12 residues. V gave up 6 bases and J gave up 4 bases, with 9 bases separating them. The CDR3 is CASSQKSTEAFF. In DNA, the CDR3 is TGTGCCAGCTCTCAAAAGAGCACTGAAGCTTTCTTT.

The rearrangement joins TRBV7-3 to TRBJ2-7; perhaps TRBD1 as D (5 bases). The CDR3 is made up of 13 amino acids. Germline assignment: CDR1 SGHTA and CDR2 FQGTGA. V gave up 3 bases and J gave up 6 bases, with 12 bases separating them. DNA for the CDR3: TGTGCCAGCAGCTTCGACAGTGCTGGCGAGCAGTACTTC. Protein sequence: CASSFDSAGEQYF.

V usage is TRBV5-1 and J usage is TRBJ2-7; 8 bases are shared with TRBD1. Germline lookup yields CDR1 SGHRS and CDR2 YFSETQ. The V and J ends lost 4 bases and 7 bases, in that order; junction bases with no gene match: 7. CDR3 length equals 13 residues. The DNA of the CDR3 is TGCGCCAGCAGCCCCGGACAGGGATGGGAGCAGTACTTC. It specifies CASSPGQGWEQYF.

V and J are TRBV25-1 and TRBJ1-2; the D gene is possibly TRBD1 (5 bases). V lost 4 bases and J lost 0, with 18 bases in between. The CDR3 length is 17 residues. Looked up from germline, CDR1 is MGHDK and CDR2 is SYGVNS. The DNA of the CDR3 is TGTGCCAGCAGTGGGGGGGGGAAACGCGAATCTAACTATGGCTACACCTTC. The encoded protein is CASSGGGKRESNYGYTF.

CDR3 nucleotides: TGCAGTGCTAGAGATACCTACGAGCAGTACTTC. Amino acids: CSARDTYEQYF. The rearrangement uses TRBV20-1 and TRBJ2-7; D unclear. In germline, CDR1 is DFQATT, CDR2 SNEGSKA (reference sequence). This CDR3 is 11 amino acids long. Trimming removed 0 bases from V and 2 bases from J, with 2 bases in between.

This clone was seen a few times. The V and J genes are TRBV30 and TRBJ1-3; no reliable D call. The CDR3 has 13 amino acids. Trimming removed 5 bases from V and 2 bases from J, with 10 bases in between. The V gene's germline CDR1 is GTSNPN and CDR2 SVGIG (reference sequence). Here the CDR3 DNA reads TGTGCCTGGGACCTGTCGGCTGGAAACACCATATATTTT. This codes for CAWDLSAGNTIYF. Variable domain in full (rest from reference TRBV30 and TRBJ1-3): SQTIHQWPATLVQPVGSPLSLECTVEGTSNPNLYWYRQAAGRGLQLLFYSVGIGQISSEVPQNLSASRPQDRQFILSSKKLLLSDSGFYLCAWDLSAGNTIYFGEGSWLTVV.

Of note for this clone: Other DNA sequences of this sample code for an identical CDR3. V usage is TRBV30 and J usage is TRBJ1-5; D perhaps matches TRBD1 (6 bases). V lost 0 bases and J lost 5, with 14 bases in between. The length of the CDR3 is 15 residues. Per germline, CDR1 GTSNPN and CDR2 SVGIG (reference sequence). The CDR3 sequence: CAWSVTSGVHQPQHF. Written as DNA, the CDR3 is TGTGCCTGGAGTGTAACTTCAGGGGTCCATCAGCCCCAGCATTTT.

This chain joins TRBV7-9 and TRBJ2-5; D not resolved. V shed 5 bases and J shed 5 bases, with 6 bases lying between them. CDR3 length: 11 amino acids. Looked up from germline, CDR1 is SEHNR and CDR2 is FQNEAQ (reference sequence). DNA of the CDR3: TGTGCCAGCAGCCTTAAGGAGACCCAGTACTTC. This codes for CASSLKETQYF.

J is TRBJ2-7 and V is TRBV7-2; possibly TRBD1 for D (5 bases). Germline V gene data show CDR1 as SGHTA and CDR2 as FQGNSA. Trimming left V 5 bases short and J 2 bases short, with 10 bases between. The CDR3 is made up of 13 amino acids. The CDR3 loop reads CASSTRQPYEQYF. CDR3 in DNA: TGTGCCAGCAGCACAAGACAGCCCTACGAGCAGTACTTC.

V and J are TRBV7-2 and TRBJ2-7, with TRBD2 as a possible D gene (6 bases). The germline gives CDR1 SGHTA, CDR2 FQGNSA. V lost 5 bases, J lost 6 bases, and 14 bases lay in between. The CDR3 is 13 residues long. Here the CDR3 reads CASSPVGRREQYF. The CDR3 DNA reads TGTGCCAGCAGCCCCGTGGGGAGGCGCGAGCAGTACTTC. The full variable domain, in which reference TRBV7-2 and TRBJ2-7 provide the parts outside the CDR3, is GAGVSQSPSNKVTEKGKDVELRCDPISGHTALYWYRQSLGQGLEFLIYFQGNSAPDKSGLPSDRFSAERTGGSVSTLTIQRTQQEDSAVYLCASSPVGRREQYFGPGTRLTVT.

The V and J genes are TRBV9 and TRBJ2-4; TRBD1 matches at 7 bases. The CDR3 sequence is 14 residues long. After removal of 3 bases from V and 7 bases from J, the junction contained 7 bases not matched to a gene. Germline V gives CDR1 SGDLS, CDR2 YYNGEE. The CDR3 region has the DNA TGTGCCAGCAGCGCCCGGGACAGCTATAACATTCAGTACTTC. This encodes CASSARDSYNIQYF.

The J gene is TRBJ2-5, the V gene TRBV29-1, with TRBD1 matching 8 bases. The CDR3 runs 13 residues. Germline V gene sequence: CDR1 SQVTM, CDR2 ANQGSEA. V lost 4 bases, J lost 4 bases, and 5 bases stayed unmatched. The DNA for the CDR3 is TGCAGCGTTGGACAGGGGCGAGGAGAGACCCAGTACTTC. This codes for CSVGQGRGETQYF.

The chain uses TRBV29-1 and TRBJ2-7; 7 positions agree with TRBD2. The ends lost 4 bases at V and 2 bases at J; junction bases unmatched: 2. This CDR3 is 12 amino acids long. Germline CDR1 reads SQVTM; CDR2 reads ANQGSEA. The CDR3 DNA sequence: TGCAGCGTTGGGGGGGGACCCTACGAGCAGTACTTC. Translating it yields CSVGGGPYEQYF.

V gene TRBV19 combines with J gene TRBJ1-2, with 8 bases fitting TRBD1. Germline trimming cut 6 bases from V and 3 bases from J; bases unmatched to any gene: 6. CDR3 length: 14 amino acids. Germline values: CDR1 LNHDA, CDR2 SQIVND (reference sequence). The CDR3 reads CASSPTGADYGYTF. In DNA, the CDR3 is TGTGCCAGTAGCCCGACAGGGGCGGACTATGGCTACACCTTC.

V is TRBV9 and J is TRBJ2-3, with unresolved D. CDR3 size: 13 residues. The germline CDR1 and CDR2 sequences are SGDLS and YYNGEE. Trimming shortened V by 5 bases and J by 1 base, and 8 bases separated the two germline ends. CDR3 residues: CASRNTGTDTQYF. The CDR3, as DNA: TGTGCCAGCAGGAACACCGGCACAGATACGCAGTATTTT.

This CDR3 reads CASSGTGHLNEQFF. CDR3 nucleotides: TGTGCCAGCAGCGGGACAGGGCATCTGAATGAGCAGTTCTTC. The gene calls are TRBV9 and TRBJ2-1, with 8 bases that match TRBD1. CDR1 SGDLS and CDR2 YYNGEE come from the germline V gene. The CDR3 consists of 14 residues. Unmatched junction bases numbered 6, after V lost 3 bases and J lost 7 bases.

The V call is TRBV5-1, the J call TRBJ1-2; no firm D call. Trimming removed 2 bases at V and 5 bases at J, with 10 bases between. Looked up from germline, CDR1 is SGHRS and CDR2 is YFSETQ. This CDR3 has 13 amino acids. CDR3 residues: CASSFGETYGYTF. DNA of the CDR3: TGCGCCAGCAGCTTCGGGGAGACTTATGGCTACACCTTC.

J is TRBJ1-2 and V is TRBV7-2, with D possibly matching TRBD1 (5 bases). Germline V gives CDR1 SGHTA, CDR2 FQGNSA. V was trimmed by 2 bases and J by 4 bases, leaving 11 bases between them. The CDR3 loop spans 14 amino acids. CDR3 amino acids: CASSLPGPGYGYTF. The CDR3 DNA reads as TGTGCCAGCAGCTTACCGGGACCGGGCTATGGCTACACCTTC. Complete variable domain (other parts from reference TRBV7-2 and TRBJ1-2): GAGVSQSPSNKVTEKGKDVELRCDPISGHTALYWYRQSLGQGLEFLIYFQGNSAPDKSGLPSDRFSAERTGGSVSTLTIQRTQQEDSAVYLCASSLPGPGYGYTFGSGTRLTVV.